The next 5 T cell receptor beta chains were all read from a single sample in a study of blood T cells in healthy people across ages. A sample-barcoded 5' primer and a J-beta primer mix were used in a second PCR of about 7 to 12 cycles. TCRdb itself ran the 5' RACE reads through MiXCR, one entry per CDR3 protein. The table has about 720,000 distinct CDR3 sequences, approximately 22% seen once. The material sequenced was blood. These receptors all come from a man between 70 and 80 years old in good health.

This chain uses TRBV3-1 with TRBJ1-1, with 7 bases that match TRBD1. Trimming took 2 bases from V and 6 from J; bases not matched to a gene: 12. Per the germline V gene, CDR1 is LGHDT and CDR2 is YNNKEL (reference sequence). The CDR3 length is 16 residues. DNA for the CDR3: TGTGCCAGCAGCCAACTCATGACAGGGATAAAGTCTGAAGCTTTCTTT. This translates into CASSQLMTGIKSEAFF.

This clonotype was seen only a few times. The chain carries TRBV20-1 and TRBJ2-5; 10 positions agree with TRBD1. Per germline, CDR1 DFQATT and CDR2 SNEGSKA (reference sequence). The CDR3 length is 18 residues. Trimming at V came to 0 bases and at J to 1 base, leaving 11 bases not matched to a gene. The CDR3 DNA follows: TGCAGTGCTAGAGACCTAAGGGGGGACAGGGGCCTCCAAGAGACCCAGTACTTC. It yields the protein CSARDLRGDRGLQETQYF.

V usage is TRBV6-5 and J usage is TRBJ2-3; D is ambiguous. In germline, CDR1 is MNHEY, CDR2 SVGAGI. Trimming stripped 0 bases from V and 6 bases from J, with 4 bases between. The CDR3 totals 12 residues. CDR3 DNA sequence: TGTGCCAGCAGTTACTCGAGGGATACGCAGTATTTT. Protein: CASSYSRDTQYF.

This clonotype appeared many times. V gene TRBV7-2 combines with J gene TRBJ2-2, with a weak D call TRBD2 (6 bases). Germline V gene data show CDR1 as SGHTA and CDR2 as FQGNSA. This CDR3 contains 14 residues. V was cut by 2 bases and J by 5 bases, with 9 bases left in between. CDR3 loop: CASSLLGLTGELFF. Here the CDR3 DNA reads TGTGCCAGCAGCTTACTGGGACTTACCGGGGAGCTGTTTTTT.

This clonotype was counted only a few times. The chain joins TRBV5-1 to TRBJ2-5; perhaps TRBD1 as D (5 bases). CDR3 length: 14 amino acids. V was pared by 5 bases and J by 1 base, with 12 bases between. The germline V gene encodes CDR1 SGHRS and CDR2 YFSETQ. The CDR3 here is CASREWTTQETQYF. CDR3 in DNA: TGCGCCAGCAGGGAGTGGACAACCCAAGAGACCCAGTACTTC.